This is a list of T cell receptor beta chains from one sample in a study of CD8+ T cells in alopecia areata. Only in-frame clones appear in the TCRdb table, and some are missing; sequencing was by immunoSEQ multiplex PCR. The profile shows some 160,000 clones, roughly 58% of them singletons. The sample consisted of CD8+ T cells sorted from blood. The receptors originated from a human donor in good health. The CDR3 runs from the conserved cysteine through the conserved F or W. Each record gives: V gene, D gene, J gene, clone size, CDR3 DNA, CDR3 protein. The D gene is left open where the match is weak. Rows may omit the clone size; those that give it use once, few, many or a size class.

TRBV2	NA	TRBJ2-5	few	TGTGCCAGCAGACTTTCCGGGAGTTCATCAGAGACCCAGTACTTC	CASRLSGSSSETQYF
TRBV5-5	NA	TRBJ2-7	NA	TGTGCCAGCAGCCAAGCACGTTCCGAGCAGTACTTC	CASSQARSEQYF
TRBV25-1	NA	TRBJ1-2	NA	TGTGCCAGCAGTGGGCCAGCGAACTATGGCTACACCTTC	CASSGPANYGYTF
TRBV7-9	TRBD2	TRBJ2-3	NA	TGTGCCAGCAGCCCCTCGTTGTTGGCTAGCGGGAACAACACAGATACGCAGTATTTT	CASSPSLLASGNNTDTQYF
TRBV9	NA	TRBJ2-7	few	TGTGCCAGCAGCTTAGAATTCCACGAGCAGTACTTC	CASSLEFHEQYF
TRBV29-1	TRBD1	TRBJ2-7	few	TGCAGCGTTGAAACAGGGGGTCGGGAGCAGTACTTC	CSVETGGREQYF
TRBV19	NA	TRBJ2-5	once	TGTGCCAGTAGTATAAGGGGAGCGCAAGAGACCCAGTACTTC	CASSIRGAQETQYF
TRBV27	NA	TRBJ2-3	NA	TGTGCCAGCAGTTTATCGAGAGGAGGCACAGATACGCAGTATTTT	CASSLSRGGTDTQYF
TRBV29-1	NA	TRBJ1-2	NA	TGCAGCGTTGAGACTACAGAAAACTATGGCTACACCTTC	CSVETTENYGYTF
TRBV29-1	NA	TRBJ2-5	few	TGCAGCGTTGAATCGGGACAACAGATCCAAGAGACCCAGTACTTC	CSVESGQQIQETQYF
TRBV6-6	NA	TRBJ1-5	NA	TGTGCCAGCAACTTACCATCAGGTACGCAGCCCCAGCATTTT	CASNLPSGTQPQHF
TRBV5-1	NA	TRBJ2-7	NA	TGCGCCAGCAGCTGGGGTGAGACTGAGGCCTACGAGCAGTACTTC	CASSWGETEAYEQYF
TRBV5-1	TRBD2	TRBJ2-2	few	TGCGCCAGCAGCTTGACTAGCGGGAGGCCGCTTCCCGGGGAGCTGTTTTTT	CASSLTSGRPLPGELFF
TRBV6-5	NA	TRBJ1-5	NA	TGTGCCAGCAGTTTCGGAGCGGGGCAGCCCCAGCATTTT	CASSFGAGQPQHF
TRBV30	TRBD2	TRBJ2-1	NA	TGTGCCTGGAGTTCCGGACTAGCGTTCTCTGAGCAGTTCTTC	CAWSSGLAFSEQFF
TRBV5-1	NA	TRBJ2-1	NA	TGCGCCAGCAGCTTGGAGTGGCCCCCAAGCCATGAGCAGTTCTTC	CASSLEWPPSHEQFF
TRBV7-9	TRBD2	TRBJ2-1	NA	TGTGCCAGCAGCTCCTGGAGGGAGGGTTACAATGAGCAGTTCTTC	CASSSWREGYNEQFF
TRBV5-1	NA	TRBJ2-1	NA	TGCGCCAGCAGCTTCCCGGACCTCGAGCAGTTCTTC	CASSFPDLEQFF
TRBV28	TRBD1	TRBJ2-7	few	TGTGCCATCCGACAACCGGGACAGGTAATCTTC	CAIRQPGQVIF
TRBV7-9	TRBD1	TRBJ1-1	NA	TGTGCCAGCAGCTCCGGACAGGGAATGAACCAAGCTTTCTTT	CASSSGQGMNQAFF
TRBV7-9	NA	TRBJ2-4	few	TGTGCCAGCAGCTTAGTTGGCGGCGTAGCCAAAAACATTCAGTACTTC	CASSLVGGVAKNIQYF
TRBV5-1	NA	TRBJ2-7	NA	TGCGCCAGCAGCTCCACAGGGATTGAGCAGTACTTC	CASSSTGIEQYF
TRBV23-1	NA	TRBJ2-1	few	TGCGCCAGCATCCAAGAGTGCCATGGGGATGTCTATGAGCAGTTCTTC	CASIQECHGDVYEQFF
TRBV9	NA	TRBJ1-1	NA	TGTGCCAGCAGCGAGCTAATAACCGCGGAGGCTTTCTTT	CASSELITAEAFF
TRBV29-1	TRBD2	TRBJ2-1	few	TGCAGCGTTGAAGTCCAGCGGGAGTTTCGTGAGCAGTTCTTC	CSVEVQREFREQFF
TRBV6-6	NA	TRBJ2-7	NA	TGTGCCAGCAGATTTTTGAGCGAGCAGTACTTC	CASRFLSEQYF
TRBV5-1	NA	TRBJ2-6	NA	TGCGCCAGCAGCTTGTTTTCAGGGGTGAGCTCTGGGGCCAACGTCCTGACTTTC	CASSLFSGVSSGANVLTF
TRBV7-9	NA	TRBJ2-5	NA	TGTTCCACTTCGCCGCAGGGACCCCGAGAGACCCAGTACTTC	CSTSPQGPRETQYF
TRBV28	TRBD1	TRBJ2-5	NA	TGTGCCAGCAGTCGACAGGGGCCCCCGGACTTC	CASSRQGPPDF
TRBV5-6	TRBD2	TRBJ2-7	NA	TGTGCCAGCAGCTTCGGACTAGCGGGAGGTGAGCAGTACTTC	CASSFGLAGGEQYF
TRBV27	NA	TRBJ2-5	NA	TGTGCCAGCAGCCATGGGCGGAGGGGTCATCAAGAGACCCAGTACTTC	CASSHGRRGHQETQYF
TRBV4-1	NA	TRBJ1-5	few	TGCGCCAGCATGTCCTACCCCGATAATAGCAATCAGCCCCAGCATTTT	CASMSYPDNSNQPQHF
TRBV7-9	TRBD2	TRBJ2-1	NA	TGTGCCAGCAGCTTAAGGACTAGCGGGAGCATGGATGAGCAGTTCTTC	CASSLRTSGSMDEQFF
TRBV6-5	TRBD1	TRBJ1-2	NA	TGTGCCAGCAGTACAACAGGGGGCGTCTATGGCTACACCTTC	CASSTTGGVYGYTF
TRBV15	NA	TRBJ2-7	NA	TGTGCCACCAGCGAGGGGGGGCGACGTTACGAGCAGTACTTC	CATSEGGRRYEQYF
TRBV9	TRBD2	TRBJ2-7	NA	TGTGCCAGCAGCGAGGGCCTAGCGGGAGAGCAGTACTTC	CASSEGLAGEQYF
TRBV9	TRBD1	TRBJ2-5	NA	TGTGCCAGCAGCCTCAGGGGGCGCCAAGAGACCCAGTACTTC	CASSLRGRQETQYF
TRBV14	TRBD1	TRBJ2-4	NA	TGTGCCAGCAGCCCGACAGGGGTAAACATTCAGTACTTC	CASSPTGVNIQYF
TRBV25-1	NA	TRBJ1-2	NA	TGTGCCAGCAGTTCAACAAGGAACTATGGCTACACCTTC	CASSSTRNYGYTF
TRBV28	NA	TRBJ2-1	NA	TGTGCCAGCACCCTCGAGGGCAGGAATGAGCAGTTCTTC	CASTLEGRNEQFF
TRBV27	TRBD1	TRBJ1-1	NA	TGTGCCAGCAGTTGGGGACAGGGGGAAGCTTTCTTT	CASSWGQGEAFF
TRBV27	NA	TRBJ2-7	NA	TGTGCCAGCAGTTTATCCCCTGAGGGGAGGGAGCAGTACTTC	CASSLSPEGREQYF
TRBV29-1	NA	TRBJ1-2	NA	TGCAGCGCTGGGGTGGGTGGCTACACCTTC	CSAGVGGYTF
TRBV9	NA	TRBJ2-6	once	TGTGCCAGCGAGACCCGTCGTGGCGTCCTGACTTTC	CASETRRGVLTF
TRBV29-1	NA	TRBJ2-7	NA	TGCAGCGTTGCGAGCACGAGCTCCTACGAGCAGTACTTC	CSVASTSSYEQYF
TRBV4-1	TRBD2	TRBJ2-4	NA	TGCGCCAGCAGCCAGACTAGCGGGAGGGAAAACATTCAGTACTTC	CASSQTSGRENIQYF
TRBV13	NA	TRBJ2-2	NA	TGTGCCAGCAATCGTGGGAGTGGCGGGGAGCTGTTTTTT	CASNRGSGGELFF
TRBV29-1	NA	TRBJ1-2	few	TGCAGCGTTGAAACGGGGGGCGGCTACACCTTC	CSVETGGGYTF
TRBV18	NA	TRBJ2-7	NA	TGTGCCAGCTCACCCGTTCCTTACGAGCAGTACTTC	CASSPVPYEQYF
TRBV4-1	TRBD2	TRBJ2-3	NA	TGCGCCAGCAGCCAAGTTCAGCGGGGCCAGGCAGATACGCAGTATTTT	CASSQVQRGQADTQYF
TRBV13	NA	TRBJ2-7	NA	TGTGCCAGCAGCTTGGGCAGGACTAACTACGAGCAGTACTTC	CASSLGRTNYEQYF